This is a list of T cell receptor beta chains from one sample in a study of shared clonotypes between healthy human individuals. Here immunoSEQ multiplex PCR was the method, and the copy in TCRdb shows in-frame clones only, minus some. The sample lists some 2 million clones; around 95% were seen once. Sequenced sample: naive CD4+ T cells sorted from blood. The source is a man younger than 35 in good health. CDR3s include the opening cysteine and the closing phenylalanine or tryptophan. A D gene is named only where the DNA matches it firmly. Some rows have no size entry. The others give once, few or many, or a class for an expanded clone.

j_call: TRBJ1-6; v_call: TRBV5-4; clone_size: .; d_call: .; cdr3_nt: TGTGCCACCTATTCGGGGGGGCAGATCTATAATTCACCCCTCCACTTT; cdr3_aa: CATYSGGQIYNSPLHF
j_call: TRBJ1-1; v_call: TRBV19; clone_size: .; d_call: TRBD1; cdr3_nt: TGTGCCAGTACCACGGTAGGGACAGGGGCGACTGAAGCTTTCTTT; cdr3_aa: CASTTVGTGATEAFF
j_call: TRBJ2-6; v_call: TRBV18; clone_size: few; d_call: .; cdr3_nt: TGTGCCAGCTCACCCTCTGGGGCCAACGTCCTGACTTTC; cdr3_aa: CASSPSGANVLTF
j_call: TRBJ2-7; v_call: TRBV27; clone_size: .; d_call: .; cdr3_nt: TGTGCCAGCAGTTCTGCACAGCTGGTCTACGAGCAGTACTTC; cdr3_aa: CASSSAQLVYEQYF
j_call: TRBJ2-2; v_call: TRBV5-4; clone_size: .; d_call: TRBD1; cdr3_nt: TGTGCCAGCAGCTGGCAAACAGGACAGGGCGGGGAGCTGTTTTTT; cdr3_aa: CASSWQTGQGGELFF
j_call: TRBJ1-2; v_call: TRBV18; clone_size: .; d_call: TRBD1; cdr3_nt: TGTGCCAGCTCACCCGGGACAGGGAGTCGGGGCTACACCTTC; cdr3_aa: CASSPGTGSRGYTF
j_call: TRBJ2-7; v_call: TRBV6-5; clone_size: .; d_call: .; cdr3_nt: TGTGCCAGCAGTCCCTGGCGCTACTCCTACGAGCAGTACTTC; cdr3_aa: CASSPWRYSYEQYF
j_call: TRBJ1-1; v_call: TRBV6-1; clone_size: .; d_call: .; cdr3_nt: TGTGCCAGCGCTGCTCGGTCCCAGGAGAGCGGACGGGCTTTT; cdr3_aa: CASAARSQESGRAF
j_call: TRBJ2-7; v_call: TRBV7-9; clone_size: once; d_call: .; cdr3_nt: TGTGCCAGCAGGGAGGGGGGAAGCTCCTACGAGCAGTACTTC; cdr3_aa: CASREGGSSYEQYF
j_call: TRBJ2-1; v_call: TRBV15; clone_size: .; d_call: TRBD2; cdr3_nt: TGTGCCACCAGCCCCGGGAGGGCGTCGTACAATGAGCAGTTCTTC; cdr3_aa: CATSPGRASYNEQFF
j_call: TRBJ1-5; v_call: TRBV5-1; clone_size: .; d_call: .; cdr3_nt: TGCGCCAGCAGCTTGGATGGGTGGGCCAATCAGCCCCAGCATTTT; cdr3_aa: CASSLDGWANQPQHF
j_call: TRBJ1-4; v_call: TRBV2; clone_size: .; d_call: .; cdr3_nt: TGTGCCAGCAGGGAAGTTGCAACTAATGAAAAACTGTTTTTT; cdr3_aa: CASREVATNEKLFF
j_call: TRBJ2-3; v_call: TRBV5-4; clone_size: .; d_call: TRBD1; cdr3_nt: TGTGCCAGCAGCTTGAAGACAGGGACAGATACGCAGTATTTT; cdr3_aa: CASSLKTGTDTQYF
j_call: TRBJ2-1; v_call: TRBV10-3; clone_size: .; d_call: TRBD1; cdr3_nt: TGTGCCATCAGTGAGCAGGGGGCGAAGGATGAGCAGTTCTTC; cdr3_aa: CAISEQGAKDEQFF
j_call: TRBJ2-7; v_call: TRBV10-1; clone_size: .; d_call: .; cdr3_nt: TGCGCCAGCAGTGAAACGACAGACTACGAGCAGTACTTC; cdr3_aa: CASSETTDYEQYF
j_call: TRBJ1-2; v_call: TRBV13; clone_size: once; d_call: .; cdr3_nt: TGTGCCAGCAGCTTAAGGTCAGGGCCGTATAACTATGGCTACACCTTC; cdr3_aa: CASSLRSGPYNYGYTF
j_call: TRBJ1-2; v_call: TRBV5-1; clone_size: few; d_call: .; cdr3_nt: TGCGCCAGCAGCTCAGGGGTTTACGGCTACACCTTC; cdr3_aa: CASSSGVYGYTF
j_call: TRBJ1-1; v_call: TRBV2; clone_size: .; d_call: .; cdr3_nt: TGTGCCAGCAGTGATACGAACACTGAAGCTTTCTTT; cdr3_aa: CASSDTNTEAFF
j_call: TRBJ2-7; v_call: TRBV6-1; clone_size: .; d_call: TRBD2; cdr3_nt: TGTGCCAGCAGTGAAGATGGTGGGGGGGTCTTTGAGCAGTACTTC; cdr3_aa: CASSEDGGGVFEQYF
j_call: TRBJ2-1; v_call: TRBV5-1; clone_size: .; d_call: .; cdr3_nt: TGCGCCAGCACCGAAAGAGGAACGGGTTACAATGAGCAGTTCTTC; cdr3_aa: CASTERGTGYNEQFF
j_call: TRBJ2-7; v_call: TRBV5-1; clone_size: .; d_call: .; cdr3_nt: TGCGCCAGCAGCTTGGACCCGCAGTTCAACGAGCAGTACTTC; cdr3_aa: CASSLDPQFNEQYF
j_call: TRBJ1-1; v_call: TRBV9; clone_size: few; d_call: .; cdr3_nt: TGTGCCAGCAGCGTAGCCCCCGACAGGGAAGCTTTCTTT; cdr3_aa: CASSVAPDREAFF
j_call: TRBJ2-1; v_call: TRBV6-8; clone_size: .; d_call: TRBD2; cdr3_nt: TGTGCCAGCAGACGCCTCCTCAGACTAGCGGGGGGGCCCCACAATGAGCAGTTCTTC; cdr3_aa: CASRRLLRLAGGPHNEQFF
j_call: TRBJ2-3; v_call: TRBV7-9; clone_size: .; d_call: TRBD2; cdr3_nt: TGTGCCAGCAGCCGACGACTAGCGGGGGGGCCAGATACGCAGTATTTT; cdr3_aa: CASSRRLAGGPDTQYF
j_call: TRBJ1-1; v_call: TRBV15; clone_size: .; d_call: .; cdr3_nt: TGTGCCACCAGCCCCGAGGATTGGGTGCCTGACACTGAAGCTTTCTTT; cdr3_aa: CATSPEDWVPDTEAFF
j_call: TRBJ1-2; v_call: TRBV30; clone_size: .; d_call: .; cdr3_nt: TGTGCCTGGACGGGTGGGATCGCCTATGGCTACACCTTC; cdr3_aa: CAWTGGIAYGYTF
j_call: TRBJ2-3; v_call: TRBV7-9; clone_size: .; d_call: .; cdr3_nt: TGTGCCAGCAGCCAAAACCAGGGCCCGCCCACAGATACGCAGTATTTT; cdr3_aa: CASSQNQGPPTDTQYF
j_call: TRBJ2-7; v_call: TRBV7-2; clone_size: .; d_call: .; cdr3_nt: TGTGCCAGCAGCTCCCAGTCTGTTGCCGAGCAGTACTTC; cdr3_aa: CASSSQSVAEQYF
j_call: TRBJ1-2; v_call: TRBV18; clone_size: .; d_call: .; cdr3_nt: TGTGCCAGCTCACCGGCGACAGAGGCCTATGGCTACACCTTC; cdr3_aa: CASSPATEAYGYTF
j_call: TRBJ2-2; v_call: TRBV10-1; clone_size: .; d_call: .; cdr3_nt: TGCGCCAGCAGTGAGTCGATCTTCACCGGGGAGCTGTTTTTT; cdr3_aa: CASSESIFTGELFF
j_call: TRBJ2-3; v_call: TRBV5-1; clone_size: .; d_call: TRBD2; cdr3_nt: TGCGCCAGCAGCGCAGGACTAGTTAGCACAGATACGCAGTATTTT; cdr3_aa: CASSAGLVSTDTQYF